This T cell receptor beta chain was sequenced during a study of identical twins. Germline values: CDR1 DFQATT, CDR2 SNEGSKA (reference sequence). The CDR3 extends over 14 amino acids. The germline V and J ends were trimmed by 1 base and 7 bases, with 11 bases remaining between them. TCRdb reprocessed the 5' RACE reads via MiXCR and lists one record per CDR3 protein. The sample shows approximately 500,000 distinct CDR3 sequences, roughly a quarter of them seen only once. The sample holds a few counts of this clonotype. The same sample was also studied in work on T cells expressing NK-cell markers. That work adds: Sorted CD3+CD56+NKG2C+, CD3+CD56+NKG2C- and CD3+CD56-NKG2C+ T-cell subsets were beta-chain profiled. The study found dominant NKG2C+ clonotypes at about 1.0-7.5% of CD8+ T cells in over 5 donors.

Sequencing used CD4+ T cells sorted from blood. The chain links TRBV20-1 to TRBJ1-6; possibly TRBD1 for D (5 bases). This TCR was recovered from a young woman in good health. CDR3 sequence reads: CSARGSPGNSPLHF. Here the CDR3 DNA reads TGCAGTGCTAGAGGGAGTCCAGGGAATTCACCCCTCCACTTT.